A single T cell receptor beta chain is shown here with its context. This clone has just a few counts. Its antigen target is currently unknown. No clone much larger than this one lies a single base away; base qualities are absent. The time point label here, explained by the study, means: baseline before oral tofacitinib. Lesional scalp punch biopsies and peripheral blood were obtained from alopecia areata patients. PBMCs were isolated by density centrifugation and stained for CD3, CD4 and CD8, after which CD4+ and CD8+ T cells were sorted on a FACSAria. Trimming removed 4 bases from V and 2 bases from J, leaving 6 bases between the germline ends. The CDR3 has 12 amino acids, counting the end cysteine and phenylalanine. Only the CDR3 DNA is retained, 36 bases long and in frame from the first base. Taken from the germline V gene (reference sequence), the CDR1 and CDR2 loops are LNHDA and SQIVND. The sample originates from a study of CD8+ T cells in alopecia areata (dated by TCRdb to the late 2010s). Regarding the complete study: The treated patients took part in an open-label pilot trial in which moderate-to-severe alopecia areata was treated with oral tofacitinib at 5 to 10 mg twice daily. RNA came from the PAXgene miRNA kit for fixed scalp, the miRNeasy kit for PBMCs, and the RNeasy kit for mouse skin. TCRbeta CDR3 regions were amplified by immunoSEQ multiplex PCR using 35 Vbeta forward and 13 Jbeta reverse primers. Biopsies were taken from tofacitinib-treated patients at baseline and at 4 and 24 weeks of treatment, and a later scalp biopsy was taken in several of the tofacitinib-treated patients. In both human patients and the C3H/HeJ mouse model, the study applied high-throughput TCRbeta sequencing to look at T cell clonal expansion in alopecia areata. Scalp tissue and sorted CD4+ and CD8+ peripheral blood T cells from patchy and totalis/universalis alopecia areata patients and from healthy controls were covered by human TCRbeta sequencing. Tofacitinib was given for 6 to 18 months, followed by 6 months of follow-up off drug to assess delayed response and recurrence. Clonality in the scalp was compared among normal scalp (n=4), patchy alopecia areata scalp (n=8), and alopecia totalis/universalis scalp (n=8).

Study-wide conclusions, independent of this receptor: Shared TCR sequences between patients were less evident than in mice, which may be partly attributable to HLA diversity in the patient population. Lesional scalp, especially in alopecia totalis/universalis, showed higher clonality and more expanded CD8+ clones than normal scalp, suggesting antigenic drive. Unlike mouse skin, which is dominated by gammadelta T cells, normal human skin has resident alphabeta T cells that are also sequenced, and this complicates analysis of the scalp TCR repertoire.

The library was obtained by the immunoSEQ multiplex PCR assay. For TCR sequencing, RNA was extracted from every sample and reverse transcribed into cDNA to serve as template. First-strand cDNA was synthesized using SuperScript III with a 2:1 mix of oligo-dT and random hexamers. A synthetic immune receptor repertoire was used to assess amplification bias, and residual bias was removed computationally. On the authors' methods: Raw reads were preprocessed to remove errors, and CDR3 was defined according to IMGT conventions as the region from the conserved cysteine to phenylalanine. Clonality was computed as 1 minus the Shannon entropy, with the entropy normalized by log2 of the number of productive unique TCRs. Whether each scalp clone was CD4 or CD8 was inferred by checking scalp TCRbeta sequences against the CD4 and CD8 repertoires from sorted blood. Here the immuneACCESS table is served through TCRdb, limited to in-frame sequences with V and J called. Missing clones are a known gap in these copies; in checked studies unresolved V genes cover under half, and the rest lacks a known reason. The V and J calls and the clone size are those of that table, but D and trimming were determined from the DNA. The sample includes 200,000 to 250,000 clones, with approximately 52% observed a single time. Under 0.5% of the sample is taken by the ten largest.

Recombination linked TRBV19 to TRBJ2-7, with the D gene not confidently named. Source: CD4+ T cells sorted from blood, taken at week 0. This TCR derives from a human donor with alopecia areata. The CDR3 in this case is CASSTSAYEQYF. The nucleotide sequence is given as TGTGCCAGTAGTACTTCCGCCTACGAGCAGTACTTC.